The 17 T cell receptor beta chains below all came from one sample that was sequenced in a study of identifying expanded T cells in peripheral blood (dated by TCRdb to the late 2010s). The library relied on the immunoSEQ multiplex PCR assay. Drawn from immuneACCESS, this table holds only the in-frame rearrangements with V and J called that TCRdb kept. Clones are partly lost; checked studies trace under half to an unresolved V gene and leave the rest unexplained. Counted in this sample were about 100,000 clones; about 89% of them appeared once. The ten biggest clones cover around 17% of the sample. Sequencing used blood. The receptors shown here come from a person aged 18 to 69 in good health.

V gene TRBV5-1 combines with J gene TRBJ2-7, with a tentative D call TRBD1 (5 bases). The V gene's germline CDR1 is SGHRS and CDR2 YFSETQ. The V end was cut by 0 bases, the J end by 4 bases, with 11 bases between. This CDR3 spans 14 amino acids. The CDR3 spells CASSLGSGSYEQYF. The CDR3 DNA sequence: TGCGCCAGCAGCTTGGGGTCAGGGTCTTACGAGCAGTACTTC.

Worth noting for this clone: The CDR3 carries no conserved terminal phenylalanine or tryptophan, so it likely arises from a read error. This chain connects TRBV6-5 to TRBJ1-2; D uncertain. This CDR3 region has 13 residues. The germline gives CDR1 MNHEY, CDR2 SVGAGI. Between the trimmed V and J ends, which lost 7 bases and 5 bases, there was a span of 14 bases. The CDR3 bases are TGTGCCAGCACCTACTCGGCGGGATATGGCTACACCCTC. The encoded protein is CASTYSAGYGYTL.

J is TRBJ1-2 and V is TRBV6-5; D perhaps matches TRBD1 (6 bases). This CDR3 comprises 14 residues. The V gene lost 6 bases and the J gene lost 6 bases, with 17 bases spanning the gap. CDR1 and CDR2 (germline): MNHEY, SVGAGI. The CDR3 spells CASSQIQGLDGYTF. In nucleotides, the CDR3 is TGTGCCAGCAGCCAGATACAGGGTTTGGATGGCTACACCTTC.

The gene calls are TRBV10-2 and TRBJ2-1, with D perhaps TRBD2 (5 bases). Germline-derived CDR1 and CDR2 are WSHSY and SAAADI. V was shortened by 7 bases and J by 2 bases, with 9 bases between the two germline ends. The CDR3 covers 13 residues. The CDR3 here is CASTGETYNEQFF. The DNA for the CDR3 is TGCGCCAGCACCGGGGAGACCTACAATGAGCAGTTCTTC.

This rearrangement joins TRBV21-1 to TRBJ2-7; no DNA check was done on the table's D call, TRBD2. TRBV21-1 is labeled a pseudogene. This CDR3 is 17 amino acids long. In DNA form, the CDR3 reads TGTGCCAGCAGCAAACTCCTCCCCTGCGGGGGGGGGTACGAGCAGTACTTC. Encoded protein: CASSKLLPCGGGYEQYF.

This clone was seen more than once but under ten times. This chain joins TRBV13 and TRBJ1-2, with unresolved D. This CDR3 comprises 13 residues. V dropped 3 bases and J dropped 8 bases, with 13 bases sitting between them. Germline V gene data show CDR1 as PRHDT and CDR2 as FYEKMQ (reference sequence). CDR3 protein: CASSFGITSGYTF. In nucleotides, the CDR3 is TGTGCCAGCAGCTTCGGGATCACCAGCGGCTACACCTTC.

V and J are TRBV7-7 and TRBJ2-7; D is tentatively TRBD1 or TRBD2 (6 bases each). This CDR3 has 12 amino acids. From germline, CDR1 is SSHAT and CDR2 FNYEAQ (reference sequence). Trimming pared 5 bases from V and 6 bases from J, leaving 11 bases between. The CDR3 bases are TGTGCCAGCAGCCGGAAGGGGGGCGAGCAGTACTTC. Protein: CASSRKGGEQYF. Based on the CDR3 plus reference TRBV7-7 and TRBJ2-7, the full variable domain is GAGVSQSPRYKVTKRGQDVTLRCDPISSHATLYWYQQALGQGPEFLTYFNYEAQPDKSGLPSDRFSAERPEGSISTLTIQRTEQRDSAMYRCASSRKGGEQYFGPGTRLTVT.

V and J are TRBV19 and TRBJ1-1; 7 bases match TRBD1. In germline, CDR1 is LNHDA, CDR2 SQIVND (reference sequence). This CDR3 is 17 amino acids long. With 2 bases clipped from V and 5 bases from J, the junction kept 14 bases outside the gene matches. The CDR3 bases are TGTGCCAGTAGTATAAGGGGGCAGGGCGCCGGCAGGACTGAAGCTTTCTTT. It specifies CASSIRGQGAGRTEAFF.

The chain has TRBV27 and TRBJ1-5; perhaps TRBD1 as D (5 bases). Trimming shortened V by 1 base and J by 7 bases, and 11 bases separated the two germline ends. CDR1 is MNHEY, CDR2 SMNVEV, per germline (reference sequence). CDR3 length equals 14 residues. The CDR3 DNA follows: TGTGCCAGCAGTTTATTCCAGGGAGGCCAGCCCCAGCATTTT. Translating gives CASSLFQGGQPQHF.

The gene calls are TRBV7-2 and TRBJ1-2, with D possibly being TRBD1 (6 bases). Trimming removed 1 base at V and 8 bases at J, with 8 bases between. CDR1 is SGHTA, CDR2 FQGNSA, per germline. This CDR3 has 12 residues. CDR3 region: CASSLGQGGYTF. CDR3 nucleotides: TGTGCCAGCAGCTTAGGGCAGGGGGGCTACACCTTC.

The CDR3 DNA follows: TGTGCCAGCAGCCCCCCTGGGTACGGCTACACCTTC. Protein product: CASSPPGYGYTF. V gene TRBV5-6 combines with J gene TRBJ1-2; D is unresolved. V lost 4 bases and J lost 8, with 12 bases in between. The germline V gene encodes CDR1 SGHDT and CDR2 YYEEEE. The CDR3 spans 12 residues.

The sample holds one count of this clone. The V gene is TRBV29-1, the J gene TRBJ1-5; 7 nucleotides line up with TRBD1. V shed 4 bases and J 6 bases; nucleotides not matched to a gene: 6. Germline V CDR1 and CDR2: SQVTM, ANQGSEA. The CDR3 covers 13 residues. CDR3 loop: CSVGAGGTQPQHF. Here the CDR3 DNA reads TGCAGCGTTGGGGCAGGGGGGACTCAGCCCCAGCATTTT.

The chain employs TRBV6-5 and TRBJ1-1, with 8 bases identical to TRBD1. The CDR3 has 13 amino acids. After removal of 7 bases from V and 5 bases from J, the junction contained 6 bases not matched to a gene. Germline CDR1 MNHEY, CDR2 SVGAGI. The CDR3 DNA reads TGTGCCAGCAACAGACAGGGGCGGACTGAAGCTTTCTTT. As protein: CASNRQGRTEAFF.

The rearrangement uses TRBV28 and TRBJ2-7; 9 bases are shared with TRBD2. Per the germline V gene, CDR1 is MDHEN and CDR2 is SYDVKM. The J segment lost 0 bases and the V segment lost 6 bases, leaving 6 bases of the junction unmatched. This CDR3 comprises 15 residues. The CDR3 nucleotides are TGTGCCAGCAGGAGAGCGGGGGGACGCTCCTACGAGCAGTACTTC. Amino acid sequence: CASRRAGGRSYEQYF.

This clone was recorded only once. The chain combines TRBV11-2 with TRBJ2-3, with unresolved D. The CDR3 spans 11 residues. V was trimmed by 5 bases and J by 8 bases, leaving 8 bases between them. Germline loops: CDR1 SGHAT, CDR2 FQNNGV. The CDR3 region has the DNA TGTGCCAGCAGCCAGGTCGTTACGCAGTATTTT. Translating gives CASSQVVTQYF.

V usage is TRBV2 and J usage is TRBJ2-4; D perhaps matches TRBD2 (7 bases). The CDR3 has 17 amino acids. Trimming stripped 5 bases from V and 3 bases from J, with 20 bases between. In germline, CDR1 is SNHLY, CDR2 FYNNEI. CDR3 sequence: CASSRLEGGVLKNIQYF. DNA for the CDR3: TGTGCCAGCAGTCGACTCGAAGGGGGGGTACTCAAAAACATTCAGTACTTC.

The chain uses TRBV7-9 and TRBJ1-1; D perhaps matches TRBD1 (6 bases). The CDR3 is 12 residues long. V was clipped by 7 bases and J by 6 bases, with 12 bases between them. Per the germline V gene, CDR1 is SEHNR and CDR2 is FQNEAQ (reference sequence). CDR3 bases: TGTGCCAGCAAAAGCCAGGGGCCTGAAGCTTTCTTT. Its translation is CASKSQGPEAFF.